Listed here is a single T cell receptor (beta chain). Its target is not known. This may be a read error: a much more frequent sequence differs by one nucleotide. A second PCR of roughly 7 to 11 cycles used a sample-barcoded 5' primer and a J-beta primer mix. TCRdb redid the calling of the 5' RACE reads with MiXCR, one entry per CDR3 protein. The sample holds about 700,000 distinct CDR3 sequences; roughly 32% are singletons and the top ten take 15%. These data come from a study of blood T cells in healthy people across ages. Aged about 6 to 100, donors were systemically healthy Caucasians from Russia. Deletions cut 6 bases from V and 2 bases from J, with 8 bases between. In germline, CDR1 is MNHNS, CDR2 SASEGT. The CDR3 spans 13 residues. Study findings and constraints: Greater diversity and more naive CD4+ cells were seen in long-lived donors than in aged donors. Roughly linearly, TCR beta diversity per million T cells fell as age increased. Without sorted subsets, naive and antigen-experienced compartments could not be conclusively compared.

The material sequenced was blood. The TCR was taken from a woman of 80 years or more in good health. The chain links TRBV6-1 to TRBJ1-5; D may be TRBD1 (5 bases). CDR3 protein: CASRGDCNQPQHF. The DNA for the CDR3 is TGTGCCAGCAGGGGGGATTGCAATCAGCCCCAGCATTTT.